Detailed here is one T cell receptor (beta chain). The specificity of this receptor is unknown. Nothing much larger sits one base from this clone, and base qualities are not available. In the germline V gene, CDR1 corresponds to ENHRY and CDR2 to SYGVKD. Spanning cysteine to phenylalanine, the CDR3 consists of 15 amino acids. This entry keeps only the CDR3 DNA: 45 bases, framed from base 1. V ends up 4 bases short and J 6 bases short, with an unmatched junction base count of 10. The data belong to a study of OX40 agonist ivuxolimab in advanced cancers. For the study in its entirety: Ivuxolimab was an agonistic, fully human IgG2 monoclonal antibody directed against OX40 (CD134), a costimulatory receptor. Intravenous ivuxolimab was administered to patients every 2 weeks at six dose levels: 0.01, 0.1, 0.3, 1.5, 3 and 10 mg/kg. Peripheral TCRbeta sequencing was intended to test whether TCR sequence diversity was altered and clonal T-cell expansion was caused by ivuxolimab. A male proportion of around 81% and a mean age of roughly 58 years, ranging from about 23 to 90, were recorded for the dose-escalation cohort. Partial responses occurred in three dose-escalation patients: two with cutaneous melanoma and one with hepatocellular carcinoma. Patients were allowed to have had prior anti-PD-1, anti-PD-L1 or anti-CTLA-4 therapy, and 30% to 40% of the dose-escalation patients had previously received checkpoint inhibitors. The paper reports the monotherapy dose-escalation portion (N of about 50 patients) of the phase I ivuxolimab trial. Of the roughly 50 dose-escalation patients, hepatocellular carcinoma was present in 19, melanoma in roughly 15, renal cell carcinoma in 9 and head and neck cancer in 9.

Patients with a history of autoimmune disease or receiving systemic immunosuppression were excluded from the trial. Peripheral blood for TCR sequencing was collected from all dose cohorts at baseline, on cycle 4 day 1, and on cycle 7 day 1. The samples were drawn from a first-in-human, open-label, multicenter phase I dose-escalation trial of ivuxolimab. Adults with locally advanced or metastatic melanoma, renal cell carcinoma, hepatocellular carcinoma or head and neck squamous cell carcinoma were enrolled in the trial. Before TCR sequencing, CD4+ T cells and CD8+ T cells were sorted from peripheral blood as separate populations. Genomic DNA was isolated from the sorted cells so that the TCRbeta CDR3 region could be sequenced. The immunoSEQ Assay was used for sequencing of TCRbeta CDR3 regions. In TCRdb, the immuneACCESS table is reduced to in-frame sequences with V and J assigned. These tables do not hold every clone; where another copy was compared, an unresolved V gene accounts for under half, and the others remain unexplained. This sample has tens of thousands of clones in its table, and approximately 89% of those were observed once. About 0.2% of the sample is taken by the ten largest.

What the work shows at the level of the full study, not this receptor alone: Low levels of normalized T-cell clonal expansion were also shown by some nonresponding patients. After ivuxolimab, more expanded clones were found on average in CD8+ T cells than in CD4+ T cells. At doses of 0.1 to 3.0 mg/kg, clonal expansion of both CD4+ and CD8+ T cells in blood was seen between baseline and week 6. The antigen specificity of the peripheral T cells that underwent clonal expansion was not determined. Partial responders in the 0.1-3.0 mg/kg groups had among the lowest normalized peripheral clonal expansion, especially among CD8+ T cells.

Rearrangement joined TRBV10-3 to TRBJ1-2, and TRBD1 aligns with 8 junction nucleotides. The clonotype was recovered from an adult with an advanced solid tumor such as melanoma, head and neck, liver or kidney cancer. The sequences come from CD4+ or CD8+ T cells sorted from blood, collected in a trial of the OX40 agonist ivuxolimab. In nucleotide form, the sequence is TGTGCCATCAGTGGTTGGGGACAGGACTCGGATGGCTACACCTTC. Its protein reads: CAISGWGQDSDGYTF.